The present entry profiles one T cell receptor (beta chain) with its context. The antigen is unknown. V was clipped by 7 bases and J by 9 bases, with 13 bases between them. There are 12 residues in the CDR3. Germline V gene lookup returns CDR1 MNHEY and CDR2 SVGAGI. The data were obtained in a study of vaccination effects on CD4 cells after COVID-19. Prior to sequencing, the ViraFEST assay stimulated PBMC with viral peptide pools, which expanded the antigen-specific CD4+ T cells. The culture ran for approximately 10 days before CD4+ T cells were isolated. Each vaccine recipient was nucleocapsid antibody negative and had no prior SARS-CoV-2 infection. Sequencing used immunoSEQ multiplex PCR; TCRdb keeps in-frame clones, though not all of them. The sample includes under 45,000 clones, around 70% of them seen just once.

The chain uses TRBV6-5 and TRBJ1-5; no definite D call. Sequencing was performed on CD4+ T cells from PBMCs cultured with HCoV-OC43 spike peptides, taken before COVID-19 vaccination. Regarding subset: HCoV-OC43 spike overlapping peptide pool stimulation. The TCR sequence derives from a human donor who received a COVID-19 vaccine. The CDR3: CASTSGFAPQHF. CDR3 bases: TGTGCCAGCACAAGCGGCTTCGCGCCCCAGCATTTT.